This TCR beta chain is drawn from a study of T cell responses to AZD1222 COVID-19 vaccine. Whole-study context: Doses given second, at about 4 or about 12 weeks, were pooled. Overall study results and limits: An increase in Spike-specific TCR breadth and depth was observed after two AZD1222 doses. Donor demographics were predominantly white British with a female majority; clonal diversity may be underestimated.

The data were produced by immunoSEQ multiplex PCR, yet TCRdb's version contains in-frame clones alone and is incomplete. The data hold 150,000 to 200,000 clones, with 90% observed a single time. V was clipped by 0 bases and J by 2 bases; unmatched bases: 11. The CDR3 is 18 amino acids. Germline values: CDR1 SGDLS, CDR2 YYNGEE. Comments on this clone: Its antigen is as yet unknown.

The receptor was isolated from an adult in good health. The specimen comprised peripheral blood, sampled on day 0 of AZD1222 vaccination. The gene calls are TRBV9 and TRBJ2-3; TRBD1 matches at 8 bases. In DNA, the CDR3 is TGTGCCAGCAGCGTAGCGGTGGGACAGGAGATCAACACAGATACGCAGTATTTT. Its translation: CASSVAVGQEINTDTQYF.